The clone carrying this TCR beta chain was detected a few times. No antigen is known for it. TCRdb processed the PCR reads anew with MiXCR; each CDR3 protein has one entry. Here the sample spans roughly 14,000 distinct CDR3 sequences, less than 70% being singletons. These data belong to a study of vaccination and CD4 T cells after COVID-19. Across the whole study: The interval from dose two to post-vaccine sampling had a median of approximately 73 days, and it ranged from 14 to 241.

General study results and limits: Spike mono-reactivity marked 304 of 307 vaccine-specific clones in convalescent patients.

Germline CDR1 and CDR2: DFQATT and SNEGSKA (reference sequence). Trimming took off 6 bases at V and 5 bases at J, with 17 bases between the two ends. The CDR3 has 13 residues. V is TRBV20-1 and J is TRBJ2-7; D is unclear. Sequenced here: CD4+ T cells from blood, sampled after SARS-CoV-2 vaccination. The receptor comes from a human donor who had recovered from COVID-19. Written as DNA, the CDR3 is TGCAGTGCCCTACCGGGCCCGAAGGACGAGCAGTACTTC. The encoded protein is CSALPGPKDEQYF.